In its sample, the clone carrying this TCR beta chain was seen many times. Its antigen remains unknown. These data originate in a study of T cells in Graves' hyperthyroidism and ophthalmopathy. Study in general: Staff took peripheral blood when the initial diagnosis was made, before any treatment began.

Authors of the study amplified TCR beta CDR3 regions from RNA transcripts. Initially, a first-round RT-PCR of the TCR CDR3 employed the HTBI primer set. TCRdb passed the multiplex PCR reads through MiXCR, listing each CDR3 protein once. The sample includes around 720,000 distinct CDR3 sequences, 30% to 40% seen only once; the top ten take around 31%. The CDR3 is 13 amino acids. CDR1 is ENHRY and CDR2 is SYGVKD in the germline V gene. V was shortened by 7 bases and J by 2 bases, with 10 bases between the two germline ends. Findings and caveats of the study: Peripheral blood also featured most of the thyroid clonotypes expanded above 0.001.

With a duration under 2 months, the hyperthyroidism was newly diagnosed in patients aged 18 to 65. Fresh peripheral blood, around 9.5 ml, yielded the PBMCs. The rearrangement joins TRBV10-3 to TRBJ2-3, with D possibly matching TRBD2 (5 bases). This sequence originates from a woman aged 40 to 55 with Graves' hyperthyroidism. Sequencing used blood. The DNA of the CDR3 is TGTGCCATCAATGCGGGCGACACAGATACGCAGTATTTT. Translation: CAINAGDTDTQYF.